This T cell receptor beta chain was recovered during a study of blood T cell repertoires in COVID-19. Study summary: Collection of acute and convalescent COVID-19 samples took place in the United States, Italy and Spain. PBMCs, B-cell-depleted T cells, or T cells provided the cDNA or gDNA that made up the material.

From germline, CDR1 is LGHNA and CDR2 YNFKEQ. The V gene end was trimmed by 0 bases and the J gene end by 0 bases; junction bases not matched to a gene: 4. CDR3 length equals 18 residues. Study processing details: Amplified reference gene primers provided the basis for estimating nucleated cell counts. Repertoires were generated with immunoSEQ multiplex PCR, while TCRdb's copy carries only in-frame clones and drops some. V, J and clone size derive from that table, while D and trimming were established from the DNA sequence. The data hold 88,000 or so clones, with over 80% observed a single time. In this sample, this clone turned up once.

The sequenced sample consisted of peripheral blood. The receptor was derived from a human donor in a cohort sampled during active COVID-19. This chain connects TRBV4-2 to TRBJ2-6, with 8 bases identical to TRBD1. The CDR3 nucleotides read TGTGCCAGCAGCCAAGACTGGACAGGGAGCTCTGGGGCCAACGTCCTGACTTTC. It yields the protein CASSQDWTGSSGANVLTF.